This entry describes one TCR beta chain. Per the germline V gene, CDR1 is GTSNPN and CDR2 is SVGIG (reference sequence). This CDR3 is built from 12 residues. The V and J ends lost 4 bases and 9 bases, in that order; junction bases with no gene match: 8. The data are from a study of blood T cell repertoires in COVID-19. Per the study methods: Using reference gene primer amplification, nucleated cell counts were estimated. This table comes from immunoSEQ multiplex PCR, and its TCRdb copy is limited to in-frame clones, with some not included. V and J calls and clone size come straight from that table; D and trimming were deduced from the DNA. The repertoire holds more than 400,000 clones, around 85% seen once, with approximately 3.4% in the top ten.

Sequencing used peripheral blood. The genes are TRBV30 and TRBJ1-2; TRBD1 matches at 7 bases. This clonotype was obtained from a human donor in a cohort sampled during active COVID-19. Here the CDR3 reads CAWITGVVRYTF. CDR3 DNA: TGTGCCTGGATAACAGGGGTGGTTCGCTACACCTTC.